The TCR beta chain under discussion was sequenced for a study of cytomegalovirus exposure and HLA in healthy donors. Study outcomes and limitations: Later analysis placed DRB1 highest and HLA-C lowest in TCR association rates, which differed by HLA locus.

With respect to this clone: Its matching antigen is unknown.

The PCR contained 60 Vbeta and 13 Jbeta primers. Produced via immunoSEQ multiplex PCR; TCRdb's table is partial and in-frame only. The table shows roughly 120,000 clones, with roughly four fifths occurring only once. Germline-derived CDR1 and CDR2 are MGHDK and SYGVNS. This CDR3 region has 14 residues. Germline trimming cut 5 bases from V and 2 bases from J; bases unmatched to any gene: 3. This chain links TRBV25-1 with TRBJ2-3; 8 nucleotides match TRBD2. The source material was PBMCs. The TCR was taken from a man aged 50 or older in good health and CMV-seropositive. This chain's CDR3 is CASSQLAVTDTQYF. In DNA form, the CDR3 reads TGTGCCAGCAGTCAACTAGCGGTCACAGATACGCAGTATTTT. The whole variable domain, remainder taken from reference TRBV25-1 and TRBJ2-3, is EADIYQTPRYLVIGTGKKITLECSQTMGHDKMYWYQQDPGMELHLIHYSYGVNSTEKGDLSSESTVSRIRTEHFPLTLESARPSHTSQYLCASSQLAVTDTQYFGPGTRLTVL.